The 12 T cell receptor beta chains given below trace back to one sample, sequenced in a study of cytomegalovirus exposure and HLA in healthy donors. The PCR had 60 Vbeta and 13 Jbeta primers. Libraries were prepared by immunoSEQ multiplex PCR; TCRdb keeps only in-frame clonotypes and omits some of them. The sample yields tens of thousands of clones, 80% seen once. The sequencing input was PBMCs. These TCRs come from a woman aged 50 to 60 in good health and CMV-seropositive.

The gene calls are TRBV2 and TRBJ1-2; 9 bases are shared with TRBD1. This CDR3 comprises 14 residues. The trim removed 4 bases at V and 4 bases at J, leaving 4 bases unmatched. In germline, CDR1 is SNHLY, CDR2 FYNNEI. CDR3 loop: CASSAGTGPYGYTF. CDR3 sequence (DNA): TGTGCCAGCAGTGCCGGGACAGGGCCCTATGGCTACACCTTC.

The chain links TRBV15 to TRBJ1-1, with D tentatively TRBD1 (5 bases). V lost 9 bases and J 3 bases, leaving 17 bases between the germline ends. There are 14 residues in the CDR3. Germline V gene sequence: CDR1 LNHNV, CDR2 YYDKDF (reference sequence). The CDR3 loop reads CATGRVGGDTEAFF. In DNA form, the CDR3 reads TGTGCCACAGGGAGGGTTGGGGGTGACACTGAAGCTTTCTTT.

This clone was counted a few times. The chain couples TRBV5-1 to TRBJ2-7; 7 bases are a match to TRBD2. The V gene end was trimmed by 4 bases and the J gene end by 3 bases; junction bases not matched to a gene: 1. The CDR3 is made up of 12 amino acids. CDR1 and CDR2 from the germline V gene are SGHRS and YFSETQ. The CDR3 bases are TGCGCCAGCAGCCCGGGGGGCTACGAGCAGTACTTC. This gives the protein CASSPGGYEQYF.

The chain uses TRBV5-6 and TRBJ1-2; D is perhaps TRBD1 (5 bases). Trimming removed 3 bases at V and 6 bases at J, with 15 bases between. Germline V gene lookup returns CDR1 SGHDT and CDR2 YYEEEE. The CDR3 spans 14 residues. The CDR3 region has the DNA TGTGCCAGCAGCTGGGGGGGAGGGACCCATGGCTACACCTTC. Its translation: CASSWGGGTHGYTF.

The rearrangement links TRBV11-3 to TRBJ1-1; D is undetermined. V was pared by 5 bases and J by 2 bases, with 9 bases between. CDR1 is SGHNT, CDR2 YENEEA, per germline. The CDR3 contains 13 residues. The CDR3 nucleotides are TGTGCCAGCAGCCAGGTGTTAAACACTGAAGCTTTCTTT. Amino acids: CASSQVLNTEAFF.

The J gene is TRBJ2-5, the V gene TRBV5-6, with D perhaps TRBD1 (6 bases). From germline, CDR1 is SGHDT and CDR2 YYEEEE. V was clipped by 5 bases and J by 0 bases, with 20 bases between them. This CDR3 has 17 amino acids. This chain's CDR3 is CASSGGLQGLYQETQYF. DNA of the CDR3: TGTGCCAGCAGTGGGGGCTTACAGGGCCTGTACCAAGAGACCCAGTACTTC.

In this sample, this clone turned up once. CDR3 nucleotide sequence: TGTGCCTGGGCCGGACAGGAAATTGAAGCTTTCTTT. Its protein is CAWAGQEIEAFF. This chain links TRBV30 with TRBJ1-1; 7 bases are shared with TRBD1. The CDR3 totals 12 residues. Germline-derived CDR1 and CDR2 are GTSNPN and SVGIG (reference sequence). V was clipped by 5 bases and J by 7 bases; unmatched bases: 7.

The chain joins TRBV19 to TRBJ2-2; 10 nucleotides agree with TRBD2. V lost 10 bases, J lost 1 base, and 6 bases stayed unmatched. Looked up from germline, CDR1 is LNHDA and CDR2 is SQIVND (reference sequence). The CDR3 extends over 15 amino acids. The CDR3 loop reads CATKRTSGNTGELFF. DNA for the CDR3: TGTGCCACCAAGCGGACTAGCGGGAACACCGGGGAGCTGTTTTTT.

This chain joins TRBV28 and TRBJ1-1, with D unclear. The CDR3 runs 14 residues. Trimming left V 6 bases short and J 0 bases short, with 11 bases between. Germline values: CDR1 MDHEN, CDR2 SYDVKM. CDR3 nucleotide sequence: TGTGCCAGCAGCGAGGGTTTTGTGAACACTGAAGCTTTCTTT. It yields the protein CASSEGFVNTEAFF.

This chain joins TRBV9 and TRBJ1-4; maybe TRBD1 (6 bases). CDR1 SGDLS and CDR2 YYNGEE come from the germline V gene. The CDR3 length is 15 residues. V was clipped by 0 bases and J by 2 bases, with 8 bases between them. The CDR3 bases are TGTGCCAGCAGCGTAGCAGGGGACACTAATGAAAAACTGTTTTTT. It specifies CASSVAGDTNEKLFF.

The gene calls are TRBV30 and TRBJ1-2; 11 nucleotides match TRBD1. This CDR3 comprises 14 residues. In germline, CDR1 is GTSNPN, CDR2 SVGIG (reference sequence). J gave up 5 bases and V 5 bases, and 7 bases lay outside the gene matches. CDR3 sequence: CAWDTRDRGYGYTF. CDR3 DNA sequence: TGTGCCTGGGACACCCGGGACAGGGGGTATGGCTACACCTTC. Looking up the rest from reference TRBV30 and TRBJ1-2 gives the full variable domain: SQTIHQWPATLVQPVGSPLSLECTVEGTSNPNLYWYRQAAGRGLQLLFYSVGIGQISSEVPQNLSASRPQDRQFILSSKKLLLSDSGFYLCAWDTRDRGYGYTFGSGTRLTVV.

The J gene is TRBJ1-5, the V gene TRBV6-5; D might be TRBD1 (6 bases). V lost 6 bases to trimming and J lost 4 bases, with 13 bases between them. Germline CDR1 reads MNHEY; CDR2 reads SVGAGI. CDR3 length equals 14 residues. Here the CDR3 DNA reads TGTGCCAGCAGGGAAGGACAGCCAAATCAGCCCCAGCATTTT. This codes for CASREGQPNQPQHF.